The 29 T cell receptor beta chains in this list originate from one sample, sequenced in a study of cytomegalovirus exposure and HLA in healthy donors. In the PCR, 60 Vbeta and 13 Jbeta primers were used. Assay: immunoSEQ multiplex PCR; the TCRdb copy retains only in-frame clones and omits some. Here the sample spans approximately 99,000 clones, approximately 70% being singletons. The sequenced sample was PBMCs. The receptors here all came from a man aged 35 to 55 in good health and CMV-seronegative.

The chain has TRBV30 and TRBJ1-3; weak D call: TRBD1 (6 bases). Germline assignment: CDR1 GTSNPN and CDR2 SVGIG (reference sequence). The CDR3 length is 15 residues. Trimming shortened V by 2 bases and J by 2 bases, and 13 bases separated the two germline ends. The CDR3, as DNA: TGTGCCTGGAGTTCGGACAGTTTGGCTGGAAACACCATATATTTT. Translated: CAWSSDSLAGNTIYF.

The chain couples TRBV9 to TRBJ2-4, with D maybe TRBD2 (6 bases). The length of the CDR3 is 17 residues. The germline V gene encodes CDR1 SGDLS and CDR2 YYNGEE. V lost 4 bases and J lost 0, with 17 bases in between. The CDR3 here is CASSPTPTGVAKNIQYF. The CDR3 coding sequence is TGTGCCAGCAGCCCGACACCTACGGGGGTAGCCAAAAACATTCAGTACTTC. Using reference TRBV9 and TRBJ2-4 for the parts outside the CDR3, the full variable domain is DSGVTQTPKHLITATGQRVTLRCSPRSGDLSVYWYQQSLDQGLQFLIQYYNGEERAKGNILERFSAQQFPDLHSELNLSSLELGDSALYFCASSPTPTGVAKNIQYFGAGTRLSVL.

The J gene is TRBJ1-5, the V gene TRBV28; TRBD1 is a possible D gene (6 bases). This CDR3 is built from 12 residues. Germline V gene data show CDR1 as MDHEN and CDR2 as SYDVKM. The ends were cut back, 4 bases at V and 12 bases at J, with 13 bases in the middle. CDR3 residues: CASSYVRGIQHF. The DNA for the CDR3 is TGTGCCAGCAGTTACGTCAGGGGAATCCAGCATTTT.

The chain couples TRBV2 to TRBJ2-7, with TRBD2 matching 13 bases. This CDR3 region has 14 residues. V lost 8 bases, J lost 7 bases, and 8 bases stayed unmatched. In germline, CDR1 is SNHLY, CDR2 FYNNEI. The DNA of the CDR3 is TGTGCCAGCGGAGGACTAGCGGGGGAAGGGGAGCAGTACTTC. Encoded protein: CASGGLAGEGEQYF. The variable domain in full, with the rest retrieved from reference TRBV2 and TRBJ2-7, is EPEVTQTPSHQVTQMGQEVILRCVPISNHLYFYWYRQILGQKVEFLVSFYNNEISEKSEIFDDQFSVERPDGSNFTLKIRSTKLEDSAMYFCASGGLAGEGEQYFGPGTRLTVT.

The chain couples TRBV18 to TRBJ1-1; D uncertain. The CDR3 spans 14 residues. The V end lost 2 bases, the J end lost 4 bases, and 11 bases lay between the germline ends. CDR1 and CDR2 from the germline V gene are KGHSH and LQKENI. The CDR3 reads CASSPESRATEAFF. In DNA, the CDR3 is TGTGCCAGCTCACCAGAGAGTCGCGCCACTGAAGCTTTCTTT.

This chain joins TRBV5-4 and TRBJ2-7; 9 nucleotides align to TRBD1. V lost 3 bases, J lost 6 bases, and 7 bases stayed unmatched. Germline assignment: CDR1 SGHNT and CDR2 YYREEE (reference sequence). This CDR3 spans 14 amino acids. The CDR3 here is CASSSKDRGGEQYF. CDR3 coding DNA: TGTGCCAGCAGCTCGAAGGACAGGGGTGGCGAGCAGTACTTC.

This clone has only a few counts. J is TRBJ2-3 and V is TRBV5-1; TRBD2 might be the D (7 bases). The CDR3 totals 16 residues. The germline V gene has CDR1 SGHRS and CDR2 YFSETQ. Trimming stripped 4 bases from V and 3 bases from J, with 18 bases between. The CDR3 spells CASSRMGGGLTDTQYF. The CDR3 nucleotides are TGCGCCAGCAGCCGGATGGGGGGGGGCTTAACAGATACGCAGTATTTT.

This clone appeared a few times. This chain links TRBV10-3 with TRBJ1-2, with 12 bases fitting TRBD1. J was trimmed by 4 bases and V by 8 bases; bases with no gene match: 11. This CDR3 is built from 16 residues. The V gene's germline CDR1 is ENHRY and CDR2 SYGVKD. The CDR3 nucleotides are TGTGCCATCGCGGGGGGACAGGGGGCTCTCATCTATGGCTACACCTTC. Amino acids: CAIAGGQGALIYGYTF.

This rearrangement joins TRBV5-4 to TRBJ1-6; D unresolved. Per the germline V gene, CDR1 is SGHNT and CDR2 is YYREEE (reference sequence). The CDR3 covers 12 residues. V lost 0 bases and J 10 bases, leaving 5 bases between the germline ends. CDR3 sequence reads: CASSLAKSPLHF. Written as DNA, the CDR3 is TGTGCCAGCAGCTTGGCCAAATCACCCCTCCACTTT.

The chain recombines TRBV25-1 with TRBJ2-7, with 9 bases lining up with TRBD1. The germline CDR1 and CDR2 sequences are MGHDK and SYGVNS. Trimming cost V 10 bases and J 5 bases; bases outside gene matches: 6. CDR3 length equals 12 residues. The CDR3 loop is CATNRGLDEQYF. DNA of the CDR3: TGTGCCACCAACAGGGGGCTGGACGAGCAGTACTTC.

The genes are TRBV5-1 and TRBJ2-5; perhaps TRBD1 as D (5 bases). The CDR3 totals 14 residues. Trimming took off 1 base at V and 2 bases at J, with 9 bases between the two ends. Germline V gene sequence: CDR1 SGHRS, CDR2 YFSETQ. In nucleotides, the CDR3 is TGCGCCAGCAGCTTGTCGAGACAGCAAGAGACCCAGTACTTC. As protein: CASSLSRQQETQYF.

The V call is TRBV5-1, the J call TRBJ2-7; D possibly corresponds to TRBD1 (6 bases). The CDR3 consists of 15 residues. Looked up from germline, CDR1 is SGHRS and CDR2 is YFSETQ. V lost 4 bases, J lost 4 bases, and 18 bases lay in between. The CDR3, as DNA: TGCGCCAGCAGCGTGACAGGACTCCTCTCATACGAGCAGTACTTC. Translating it yields CASSVTGLLSYEQYF. The full variable domain, in which reference TRBV5-1 and TRBJ2-7 provide the parts outside the CDR3, is KAGVTQTPRYLIKTRGQQVTLSCSPISGHRSVSWYQQTPGQGLQFLFEYFSETQRNKGNFPGRFSGRQFSNSRSEMNVSTLELGDSALYLCASSVTGLLSYEQYFGPGTRLTVT.

The chain has TRBV18 and TRBJ2-5, with 8 bases lining up with TRBD1. Germline-derived CDR1 and CDR2 are KGHSH and LQKENI. The J segment lost 3 bases and the V segment lost 4 bases, leaving 4 bases of the junction unmatched. The CDR3 spans 14 residues. In DNA, the CDR3 is TGTGCCAGCTCACTCAAGACAGGGGAAGAGACCCAGTACTTC. It specifies CASSLKTGEETQYF. Based on the CDR3 plus reference TRBV18 and TRBJ2-5, the full variable domain is NAGVMQNPRHLVRRRGQEARLRCSPMKGHSHVYWYRQLPEEGLKFMVYLQKENIIDESGMPKERFSAEFPKEGPSILRIQQVVRGDSAAYFCASSLKTGEETQYFGPGTRLLVL.

The V call is TRBV2, the J call TRBJ1-2; D is unclear. Between the trimmed V and J ends, which lost 4 bases and 7 bases, there was a span of 13 bases. From germline, CDR1 is SNHLY and CDR2 FYNNEI. This CDR3 has 13 residues. The CDR3 protein is CASSGAPIGGYTF. CDR3 sequence (DNA): TGTGCCAGCAGTGGGGCCCCAATTGGTGGCTACACCTTC.

This clone was picked up one time. The genes are TRBV6-1 and TRBJ1-6; D not resolved. Trimming left V 5 bases short and J 10 bases short, with 18 bases between. The CDR3 covers 15 residues. The V gene's germline CDR1 is MNHNS and CDR2 SASEGT. The CDR3: CASSPPYERISPLHF. CDR3 nucleotides: TGTGCCAGCAGTCCCCCCTATGAGCGGATATCACCCCTCCACTTT.

The rearrangement joins TRBV5-1 to TRBJ2-6, with D hard to call. CDR1 is SGHRS and CDR2 is YFSETQ in the germline V gene. The CDR3 has 15 residues. Trimming cost V 0 bases and J 2 bases, with 6 bases left between them. The DNA of the CDR3 is TGCGCCAGCAGCTTGGACACCCCTGGGGCCAACGTCCTGACTTTC. Amino acid sequence: CASSLDTPGANVLTF.

This clone was detected a few times. The chain couples TRBV29-1 to TRBJ2-7; TRBD1 might be the D (5 bases). This CDR3 has 14 amino acids. The germline CDR1 and CDR2 sequences are SQVTM and ANQGSEA. Trimming left V 2 bases short and J 3 bases short, with 14 bases between. The CDR3: CSVENVDTGYEQYF. CDR3 bases: TGCAGCGTTGAAAATGTCGATACAGGCTACGAGCAGTACTTC.

The V and J genes are TRBV5-4 and TRBJ1-2, with D unclear. This CDR3 comprises 12 residues. V was cut by 8 bases and J by 5 bases, with 13 bases left in between. Germline lookup yields CDR1 SGHNT and CDR2 YYREEE (reference sequence). This CDR3 reads CASKQMNYGYTF. The CDR3 DNA reads TGTGCCAGTAAACAGATGAATTATGGCTACACCTTC.

This clone was observed a few times. This chain links TRBV12-5 with TRBJ2-3; TRBD2 is a possible D gene (6 bases). From germline, CDR1 is LGHNT and CDR2 FRNRAP. V lost 1 base and J lost 12, with 11 bases in between. The CDR3 is made up of 12 amino acids. The CDR3 loop reads CASGLAPDYQYF. CDR3 DNA sequence: TGTGCTAGTGGTTTGGCTCCGGACTACCAGTATTTT.

J is TRBJ2-6 and V is TRBV9; possible D gene TRBD1, 6 bases. The CDR3 is 17 amino acids. Trimming cost V 3 bases and J 0 bases, with 13 bases left between them. The germline V gene has CDR1 SGDLS and CDR2 YYNGEE. The CDR3 protein is CASSAGTPSSGANVLTF. DNA for the CDR3: TGTGCCAGCAGCGCCGGGACACCTTCCTCTGGGGCCAACGTCCTGACTTTC.

The chain has TRBV21-1 and TRBJ1-1. TRBV21-1 is tagged as a pseudogene. The CDR3 covers 14 residues. The CDR3 region is CASSKARKNTEAFF. CDR3 DNA: TGTGCCAGCAGCAAAGCGAGGAAGAACACTGAAGCTTTCTTT.

This chain uses TRBV7-6 with TRBJ1-5; 7 bases match TRBD1. Germline CDR1 reads SGHVS; CDR2 reads FNYEAQ. The CDR3 has 14 residues. Losses at the gene ends were 0 bases for V and 7 bases for J; bases not matched to a gene: 3. The DNA of the CDR3 is TGTGCCAGCAGCTTAGCAGGGGGCCAACAGCCCCAGCATTTT. It yields the protein CASSLAGGQQPQHF.

This clone turned up a few times. V and J are TRBV4-2 and TRBJ2-5; D perhaps matches TRBD1 (6 bases). The CDR3 runs to 14 residues. Germline lookup yields CDR1 LGHNA and CDR2 YNFKEQ. Trimming stripped 4 bases from V and 5 bases from J, with 14 bases between. Written as DNA, the CDR3 is TGTGCCAGCAGCCTTCTTGCAGGGGACGAGACCCAGTACTTC. This codes for CASSLLAGDETQYF.

This clone appeared a few times. The chain joins TRBV7-2 to TRBJ1-6, with TRBD1 as a possible D gene (6 bases). Germline V CDR1 and CDR2: SGHTA, FQGNSA. V dropped 1 base and J dropped 5 bases, with 12 bases sitting between them. The CDR3 sequence is 16 residues long. For the CDR3, the DNA is TGTGCCAGCAGCTTAGGGTCCAGGGGCGATAATTCACCCCTCCACTTT. Its protein is CASSLGSRGDNSPLHF.

V usage is TRBV9 and J usage is TRBJ1-1, with TRBD1 identical over 8 bases. V dropped 4 bases and J dropped 3; count of bases not matched to a gene: 8. Germline CDR1 is SGDLS and CDR2 is YYNGEE. The CDR3 sequence is 15 residues long. CDR3: CASSSGTGGDTEAFF. CDR3 DNA: TGTGCCAGCAGCTCCGGGACAGGCGGGGACACTGAAGCTTTCTTT.

The table lists this clone with a few counts. The rearrangement uses TRBV4-2 and TRBJ1-2, with D perhaps TRBD1 (5 bases). V lost 1 base to trimming and J lost 4 bases, with 10 bases between them. CDR3 length: 14 residues. Germline V gene lookup returns CDR1 LGHNA and CDR2 YNFKEQ. The DNA for the CDR3 is TGTGCCAGCAGCCAAGTAGGGGTTGGCTATGGCTACACCTTC. Translating gives CASSQVGVGYGYTF.

J is TRBJ2-7 and V is TRBV4-2, with 14 bases lining up with TRBD2. This CDR3 has 16 residues. The V segment lost 4 bases and the J segment 0 bases; nucleotides outside the gene matches: 2. CDR1 and CDR2 from the germline V gene are LGHNA and YNFKEQ. This chain's CDR3 is CASSRGTSGSSYEQYF. In DNA form, the CDR3 reads TGTGCCAGCAGCCGAGGGACTAGCGGGAGCTCCTACGAGCAGTACTTC.

This rearrangement joins TRBV4-1 to TRBJ1-6, with D perhaps matching TRBD1 (5 bases). Trimming cost V 4 bases and J 0 bases, with 16 bases left between them. The length of the CDR3 is 18 residues. Germline assignment: CDR1 MGHRA and CDR2 YSYEKL. The CDR3 loop is CASSRVQVGGSYNSPLHF. CDR3 sequence (DNA): TGCGCCAGCAGCCGCGTTCAGGTCGGGGGCTCCTATAATTCACCCCTCCACTTT.

The chain links TRBV7-8 to TRBJ1-4, with D possibly TRBD1 on 6 matching bases. Germline V gives CDR1 SGHVS, CDR2 FQNEAQ. Trimming removed 5 bases from V and 6 bases from J, with 16 bases in between. This CDR3 comprises 15 residues. The CDR3 loop is CASSAGAPTYEKLFF. CDR3 nucleotide sequence: TGTGCCAGCAGCGCAGGGGCTCCAACGTATGAAAAACTGTTTTTT.